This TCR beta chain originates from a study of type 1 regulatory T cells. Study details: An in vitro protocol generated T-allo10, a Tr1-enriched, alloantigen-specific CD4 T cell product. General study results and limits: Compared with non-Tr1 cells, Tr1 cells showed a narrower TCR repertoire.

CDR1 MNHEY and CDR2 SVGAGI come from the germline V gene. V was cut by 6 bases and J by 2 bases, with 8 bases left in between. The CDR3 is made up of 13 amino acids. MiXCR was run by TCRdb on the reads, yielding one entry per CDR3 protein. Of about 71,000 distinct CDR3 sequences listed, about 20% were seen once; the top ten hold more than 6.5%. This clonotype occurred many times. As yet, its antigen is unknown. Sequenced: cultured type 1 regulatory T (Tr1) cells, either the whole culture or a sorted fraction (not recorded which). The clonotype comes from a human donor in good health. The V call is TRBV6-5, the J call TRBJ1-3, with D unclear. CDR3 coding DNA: TGTGCCAGCAGCCTACGTCCTGGAAACACCATATATTTT. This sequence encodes CASSLRPGNTIYF.